A single sample is the source of the 4 T cell receptor beta chains below, sequenced in a study of cytomegalovirus exposure and HLA in healthy donors. Amplification used 60 Vbeta primers and 13 Jbeta primers. Method: immunoSEQ multiplex PCR; TCRdb's copy keeps in-frame clones and lacks some. The table lists hundreds of thousands of clones, approximately 82% of them singletons, with 3% to 4.5% in the top ten. Sequencing was carried out using PBMCs. These receptors came from a male donor in good health and CMV-seronegative.

This chain links TRBV7-3 with TRBJ2-7; the D is unclear. The CDR3 sequence is 15 residues long. V lost 5 bases to trimming and J lost 2 bases, with 16 bases between them. In germline, CDR1 is SGHTA, CDR2 FQGTGA. The CDR3 nucleotides are TGTGCCAGCAGCCTATACCCGACAAGCCCCTACGAGCAGTACTTC. It yields the protein CASSLYPTSPYEQYF. Variable domain in full (rest from reference TRBV7-3 and TRBJ2-7): GAGVSQTPSNKVTEKGKYVELRCDPISGHTALYWYRQSLGQGPEFLIYFQGTGAADDSGLPNDRFFAVRPEGSVSTLKIQRTERGDSAVYLCASSLYPTSPYEQYFGPGTRLTVT.

The V call is TRBV5-6, the J call TRBJ1-6; a possible D gene is TRBD1 (6 bases). Trimming removed 3 bases from V and 7 bases from J, with 14 bases in between. The germline V gene has CDR1 SGHDT and CDR2 YYEEEE. The CDR3 covers 15 residues. The CDR3 coding sequence is TGTGCCAGCAGCTACGCGCAGGGGCGGAATTCACCCCTCCACTTT. It translates to CASSYAQGRNSPLHF.

This chain connects TRBV19 to TRBJ1-4; a weak D match, TRBD1 (6 bases). The CDR3 extends over 17 amino acids. V was shortened by 2 bases and J by 8 bases, with 21 bases between the two germline ends. Germline values: CDR1 LNHDA, CDR2 SQIVND (reference sequence). The CDR3 nucleotides are TGTGCCAGTAGTATACCTCTACCGGGGGGCGGTAAGGAAAAACTGTTTTTT. The encoded protein is CASSIPLPGGGKEKLFF.

CDR3 in amino acids: CSVGLGPVNTGELFF. The CDR3 DNA reads as TGCAGCGTCGGACTAGGGCCGGTAAACACCGGGGAGCTGTTTTTT. The rearrangement joins TRBV29-1 to TRBJ2-2; 7 nucleotides align to TRBD2. The CDR3 loop spans 15 amino acids. The J segment lost 2 bases and the V segment lost 6 bases, leaving 9 bases of the junction unmatched. Germline loops: CDR1 SQVTM, CDR2 ANQGSEA.